This T cell receptor beta chain was obtained from a study of blood T cell repertoires in COVID-19. Study-wide context: The United States, Italy and Spain were the sources of the acute and convalescent COVID-19 samples. T cells, B-cell-depleted T cells, or PBMCs provided the cDNA or gDNA that served as material.

From germline, CDR1 is MNHEY and CDR2 SMNVEV (reference sequence). This CDR3 region has 12 residues. The V end lost 6 bases, the J end lost 7 bases, and 7 bases lay between the germline ends. Authors' methods: From reference gene primer amplification, estimates of nucleated cell counts were derived. The protocol was immunoSEQ multiplex PCR, while the TCRdb copy is restricted to in-frame clones and leaves out a portion. V, J and clone size are taken as reported in that table, and D and trimming were inferred from the DNA itself. The sample carries more than 90,000 clones, around 90% recorded once. The receptor was derived from a human donor in a cohort sampled during active COVID-19. This chain joins TRBV27 and TRBJ1-6; D might be TRBD1 (5 bases). The sequencing input was peripheral blood. The CDR3 spells CASRGGNSPLHF. The CDR3 nucleotides are TGTGCCAGCAGGGGGGGGAATTCACCCCTCCACTTT.